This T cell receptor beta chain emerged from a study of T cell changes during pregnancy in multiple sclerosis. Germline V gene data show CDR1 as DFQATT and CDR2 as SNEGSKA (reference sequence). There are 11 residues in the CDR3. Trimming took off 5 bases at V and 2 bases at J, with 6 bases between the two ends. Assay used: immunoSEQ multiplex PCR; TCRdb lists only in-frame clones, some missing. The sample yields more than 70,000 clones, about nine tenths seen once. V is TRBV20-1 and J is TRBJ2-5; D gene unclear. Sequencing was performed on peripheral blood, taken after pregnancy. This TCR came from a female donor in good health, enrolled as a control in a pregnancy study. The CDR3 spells CSAPLQETQYF. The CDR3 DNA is TGCAGTGCTCCCTTACAAGAGACCCAGTACTTC.